This entry lists 30 T cell receptor beta chains sequenced from one sample in a study of T cells in localized non-small cell lung cancer. Clones were read by immunoSEQ multiplex PCR, and TCRdb kept only the in-frame ones, dropping some. The table lists 15,000 to 20,000 clones, 75% to 85% of them singletons. The sequences come from peripheral blood, collected before any cancer treatment. These receptors originate from a man aged 35-69 years with stage I lung adenocarcinoma.

The chain is built from TRBV7-9 and TRBJ2-7, with D maybe TRBD2 (6 bases). Between the trimmed V and J ends, which lost 1 base and 1 base, there was a span of 8 bases. In germline, CDR1 is SEHNR, CDR2 FQNEAQ (reference sequence). The CDR3 runs to 14 residues. Written as DNA, the CDR3 is TGTGCCAGCAGCTTAGTAGCGGATTCCTACGAGCAGTACTTC. Amino acids: CASSLVADSYEQYF.

CDR3 amino acids: CASSQDENRNTEAFF. The CDR3 DNA reads as TGCGCCAGCAGCCAAGATGAGAACAGGAACACTGAAGCTTTCTTT. V and J are TRBV4-1 and TRBJ1-1, with D unclear. Germline V CDR1 and CDR2: MGHRA, YSYEKL. The CDR3 spans 15 residues. V lost 0 bases to trimming and J lost 1 base, with 9 bases between them.

The chain is built from TRBV27 and TRBJ2-7; D perhaps matches TRBD1 (6 bases). V lost 6 bases, J lost 3 bases, and 15 bases lay in between. This CDR3 has 14 residues. Germline-derived CDR1 and CDR2 are MNHEY and SMNVEV (reference sequence). In DNA form, the CDR3 reads TGTGCCAGCAGACGAAGAAACAGGGTCTACGAGCAGTACTTC. It codes for CASRRRNRVYEQYF.

The rearrangement links TRBV7-2 to TRBJ2-1; TRBD2 matches 10 bases. From germline, CDR1 is SGHTA and CDR2 FQGNSA. The CDR3 totals 13 residues. The V and J ends lost 7 bases and 9 bases, in that order; junction bases with no gene match: 6. CDR3 nucleotide sequence: TGTGCCAGCATCAGCGGGGGGGCGGTTGAGCAGTTCTTC. Protein sequence: CASISGGAVEQFF.

The chain is built from TRBV7-2 and TRBJ2-7; D assignment may be TRBD1 or TRBD2 (5 bases each). Trimming shortened V by 3 bases and J by 3 bases, and 12 bases separated the two germline ends. CDR3 length: 14 residues. Germline V gene sequence: CDR1 SGHTA, CDR2 FQGNSA. CDR3 sequence: CASSLGTAIYEQYF. The CDR3 DNA reads as TGTGCCAGCAGCTTGGGGACGGCAATCTACGAGCAGTACTTC.

The V and J genes are TRBV11-2 and TRBJ2-5, with TRBD2 identical over 8 bases. Germline V CDR1 and CDR2: SGHAT, FQNNGV. The V segment lost 5 bases and the J segment 1 base; nucleotides outside the gene matches: 0. This CDR3 contains 13 residues. The CDR3 DNA sequence: TGTGCCAGCAGCGGACTAGCCCAAGAGACCCAGTACTTC. Residues: CASSGLAQETQYF.

This sequence joins TRBV11-2 and TRBJ2-7; the D gene is possibly TRBD1 (5 bases). This CDR3 has 15 amino acids. Germline V gives CDR1 SGHAT, CDR2 FQNNGV. The V end lost 0 bases, the J end lost 3 bases, and 12 bases lay between the germline ends. The CDR3, as DNA: TGTGCCAGCAGCTTAGATGGCAGGACACACTACGAGCAGTACTTC. Protein sequence: CASSLDGRTHYEQYF.

This clone appeared once. This sequence joins TRBV30 and TRBJ2-5; 10 nucleotides align to TRBD1. CDR1 and CDR2 (germline): GTSNPN, SVGIG (reference sequence). The CDR3 has 14 residues. The junction had 7 bases not matched to a gene; V was cut back by 5 bases and J by 4 bases. CDR3: CAWSGTGVSETQYF. The CDR3 nucleotides read TGTGCCTGGTCAGGGACAGGGGTATCAGAGACCCAGTACTTC.

This clone turned up a few times. The chain's CDR3 is CASRPRAGGGTDTQYF. CDR3 DNA: TGCGCCAGCAGGCCAAGGGCGGGAGGAGGCACAGATACGCAGTATTTT. V is TRBV5-1 and J is TRBJ2-3; 8 bases align to TRBD2. The CDR3 loop spans 16 amino acids. V lost 5 bases and J lost 1; bases outside the gene matches: 9. Germline V gene sequence: CDR1 SGHRS, CDR2 YFSETQ.

The V gene is TRBV5-5, the J gene TRBJ2-7, with D unresolved. The germline V gene encodes CDR1 SGHKS and CDR2 YYEKEE (reference sequence). The CDR3 has 12 residues. Between the trimmed V and J ends, which lost 4 bases and 2 bases, there was a span of 7 bases. CDR3: CASSLGTYEQYF. The CDR3 DNA is TGTGCCAGCAGCCTGGGTACCTACGAGCAGTACTTC. The whole variable domain, remainder taken from reference TRBV5-5 and TRBJ2-7, is DAGVTQSPTHLIKTRGQQVTLRCSPISGHKSVSWYQQVLGQGPQFIFQYYEKEERGRGNFPDRFSARQFPNYSSELNVNALLLGDSALYLCASSLGTYEQYFGPGTRLTVT.

J is TRBJ1-2 and V is TRBV7-2, with a tentative D call TRBD1 (6 bases). V gave up 5 bases and J gave up 2 bases, with 18 bases separating them. The CDR3 runs 16 residues. Germline V gene sequence: CDR1 SGHTA, CDR2 FQGNSA. The CDR3 spells CASSHSRDTGNYGYTF. The CDR3 DNA follows: TGTGCCAGCAGCCATTCCCGGGACACCGGGAACTATGGCTACACCTTC. Based on the CDR3 plus reference TRBV7-2 and TRBJ1-2, the full variable domain is GAGVSQSPSNKVTEKGKDVELRCDPISGHTALYWYRQSLGQGLEFLIYFQGNSAPDKSGLPSDRFSAERTGGSVSTLTIQRTQQEDSAVYLCASSHSRDTGNYGYTFGSGTRLTVV.

The rearrangement joins TRBV29-1 to TRBJ2-7; TRBD1 matches at 7 bases. CDR1 and CDR2 (germline): SQVTM, ANQGSEA. This CDR3 contains 14 residues. V shed 6 bases and J 0 bases; nucleotides not matched to a gene: 8. CDR3: CSVTGTASSYEQYF. CDR3 sequence (DNA): TGCAGCGTAACCGGGACAGCCAGCTCCTACGAGCAGTACTTC.

This clone was recorded only once. The genes are TRBV4-1 and TRBJ2-2, with D maybe TRBD2 (5 bases). V was trimmed by 0 bases and J by 4 bases, leaving 15 bases between them. Germline CDR1 is MGHRA and CDR2 is YSYEKL. The CDR3 is 17 amino acids. The CDR3 loop reads CASSQDGRQAGTGELFF. Here the CDR3 DNA reads TGCGCCAGCAGCCAAGATGGTAGGCAGGCGGGCACCGGGGAGCTGTTTTTT.

This clone was detected only once. The chain employs TRBV6-7 and TRBJ1-5; D remains ambiguous. TRBV6-7 is treated as an ORF (open reading frame) with a function not yet certain. V was clipped by 6 bases and J by 10 bases, with 10 bases between them. The CDR3 covers 11 residues. The CDR3 sequence: CASRRTGPQHF. Written as DNA, the CDR3 is TGTGCCAGCAGACGTACGGGCCCCCAGCATTTT.

The genes are TRBV28 and TRBJ1-1; D remains ambiguous. This CDR3 region has 13 residues. V was clipped by 7 bases and J by 6 bases, with 15 bases between them. Germline V CDR1 and CDR2: MDHEN, SYDVKM. This CDR3 is CASKRRSPPEAFF. The CDR3 bases are TGTGCCAGCAAGAGACGATCCCCCCCTGAAGCTTTCTTT. The variable domain in full, with the rest retrieved from reference TRBV28 and TRBJ1-1, is DVKVTQSSRYLVKRTGEKVFLECVQDMDHENMFWYRQDPGLGLRLIYFSYDVKMKEKGDIPEGYSVSREKKERFSLILESASTNQTSMYLCASKRRSPPEAFFGQGTRLTVV.

The chain uses TRBV5-6 and TRBJ2-1, with D tentatively TRBD1 (6 bases). V lost 0 bases and J lost 2, with 15 bases in between. The V gene's germline CDR1 is SGHDT and CDR2 YYEEEE. The CDR3 covers 17 residues. The DNA for the CDR3 is TGTGCCAGCAGCTTGGTTTTAAATACAGGGACCTACAATGAGCAGTTCTTC. Its translation: CASSLVLNTGTYNEQFF.

The V and J genes are TRBV6-6 and TRBJ2-7; D remains unclear. The CDR3 spans 11 residues. Germline V gene lookup returns CDR1 MNHNY and CDR2 SVGAGI (reference sequence). Trimming took off 2 bases at V and 9 bases at J, with 8 bases between the two ends. The CDR3 spells CASSYPMGQYF. CDR3 sequence (DNA): TGTGCCAGCAGTTACCCCATGGGGCAGTACTTC.

This clone has only one observation. The chain combines TRBV27 with TRBJ1-6, with TRBD1 matching 10 bases. Germline lookup yields CDR1 MNHEY and CDR2 SMNVEV (reference sequence). CDR3 length equals 16 residues. V gave up 3 bases and J gave up 7 bases; unmatched junction bases: 6. The CDR3 sequence: CASSFKMDRGNSPLHF. Written as DNA, the CDR3 is TGTGCCAGCAGTTTTAAAATGGACAGGGGGAATTCACCCCTCCACTTT.

The J gene is TRBJ1-2, the V gene TRBV29-1; D possibly corresponds to TRBD1 (5 bases). This CDR3 comprises 15 residues. Germline values: CDR1 SQVTM, CDR2 ANQGSEA. Trimming removed 5 bases from V and 4 bases from J, with 20 bases in between. CDR3 protein: CSVSEGAGPGYGYTF. CDR3 nucleotide sequence: TGCAGCGTTTCGGAAGGGGCCGGGCCAGGCTATGGCTACACCTTC. Looking up the rest from reference TRBV29-1 and TRBJ1-2 gives the full variable domain: SAVISQKPSRDICQRGTSLTIQCQVDSQVTMMFWYRQQPGQSLTLIATANQGSEATYESGFVIDKFPISRPNLTFSTLTVSNMSPEDSSIYLCSVSEGAGPGYGYTFGSGTRLTVV.

This clone was found once. V usage is TRBV27 and J usage is TRBJ2-1; 9 bases agree with TRBD2. Germline V lookup: CDR1 MNHEY, CDR2 SMNVEV (reference sequence). The junction had 14 bases not matched to a gene; V was cut back by 4 bases and J by 16 bases. The CDR3 is 14 amino acids. CDR3 in amino acids: CASSSYPILAGTFF. The CDR3 nucleotides read TGTGCCAGCAGTTCCTACCCCATTCTAGCGGGAACATTCTTC.

This CDR3 reads CASSKVAGSGQGYEKLFF. CDR3 nucleotides: TGTGCCAGCAGCAAAGTTGCCGGATCAGGACAGGGTTACGAAAAACTGTTTTTT. The chain links TRBV21-1 to TRBJ1-4; the table's D call, TRBD1, was not checked against the DNA. TRBV21-1 has pseudogene status. This CDR3 is 18 amino acids long.

This chain uses TRBV7-9 with TRBJ2-2, with 14 bases fitting TRBD2. Germline V gene lookup returns CDR1 SEHNR and CDR2 FQNEAQ (reference sequence). The CDR3 runs to 18 residues. With V trimmed by 4 bases and J by 6 bases, 10 bases remained unmatched. This chain's CDR3 is CASSSYLTSGRAPGELFF. DNA of the CDR3: TGTGCCAGCAGCTCCTATTTGACTAGCGGGAGGGCCCCCGGGGAGCTGTTTTTT.

This sequence joins TRBV4-1 and TRBJ2-5; the match to TRBD2 covers 11 bases. Germline CDR1 reads MGHRA; CDR2 reads YSYEKL. Trimming took 3 bases from V and 5 from J; bases not matched to a gene: 8. CDR3 size: 16 residues. This chain's CDR3 is CASSQALAGVRETQYF. The DNA for the CDR3 is TGCGCCAGCAGCCAGGCACTAGCGGGGGTCCGGGAGACCCAGTACTTC.

V usage is TRBV6-5 and J usage is TRBJ1-2; TRBD1 matches at 10 bases. V shed 0 bases and J 6 bases; nucleotides not matched to a gene: 4. Germline V CDR1 and CDR2: MNHEY, SVGAGI. The CDR3 runs 15 residues. DNA for the CDR3: TGTGCCAGCAGTTACTCCCCCGGGACAGGGGATGGCTACACCTTC. Protein: CASSYSPGTGDGYTF.

V and J are TRBV6-4 and TRBJ2-5; no firm D call. The CDR3 spans 11 residues. The germline V and J ends were trimmed by 2 bases and 5 bases, with 3 bases remaining between them. Germline V gene sequence: CDR1 MRHNA, CDR2 SNTAGT. The CDR3 sequence: CASSDDETQYF. The CDR3 DNA is TGTGCCAGCAGTGACGATGAGACCCAGTACTTC.

The chain links TRBV7-3 to TRBJ2-1; a weak D match, TRBD2 (6 bases). Germline CDR1 and CDR2: SGHTA and FQGTGA. This CDR3 has 13 amino acids. The ends were cut back, 3 bases at V and 4 bases at J, with 7 bases in the middle. The CDR3 protein is CASSFGGYNEQFF. The CDR3 region has the DNA TGTGCCAGCAGCTTCGGGGGTTACAATGAGCAGTTCTTC.

V is TRBV7-6 and J is TRBJ2-3; 13 bases align to TRBD2. This CDR3 is 19 amino acids long. CDR1 is SGHVS, CDR2 FNYEAQ, per germline. The V gene end was trimmed by 3 bases and the J gene end by 2 bases; junction bases not matched to a gene: 11. The CDR3 nucleotides are TGTGCCAGCAGCTTTCCGCGCGGGACTAGCGGGAAGGACACAGATACGCAGTATTTT. Translating it yields CASSFPRGTSGKDTDTQYF.

The genes are TRBV19 and TRBJ1-4; no clear D. CDR3 length: 18 amino acids. The V end was cut by 5 bases, the J end by 4 bases, with 23 bases between. Germline CDR1 is LNHDA and CDR2 is SQIVND (reference sequence). The CDR3, as DNA: TGTGCCAGTAGTTCCGGCTGGAGGTCCACAGCTCTTAATGAAAAACTGTTTTTT. Translating gives CASSSGWRSTALNEKLFF.

This clone was seen a handful of times. The CDR3 nucleotides read TGTGCCTGGAGTCGATTCACAGTTTTAGAAAATAATTCACCCCTCCACTTT. This encodes CAWSRFTVLENNSPLHF. The chain couples TRBV30 to TRBJ1-6; the D is unclear. Germline CDR1 reads GTSNPN; CDR2 reads SVGIG (reference sequence). V lost 2 bases to trimming and J lost 5 bases, with 19 bases between them. The CDR3 consists of 17 residues.

This chain uses TRBV7-7 with TRBJ1-2; TRBD1 is a possible D gene (6 bases). The CDR3 length is 16 residues. Per germline, CDR1 SSHAT and CDR2 FNYEAQ (reference sequence). Between the trimmed V and J ends, which lost 5 bases and 1 base, there was a span of 17 bases. The CDR3 loop is CASSRMTGQNNYGYTF. The CDR3 DNA follows: TGTGCCAGCAGCCGAATGACAGGACAAAATAACTATGGCTACACCTTC.